This is a list of T cell receptor beta chains from one sample in a study of blood T cell repertoires in COVID-19. Profiled with immunoSEQ multiplex PCR; TCRdb holds only in-frame clones, not every one. The sample carries over 250,000 clones, roughly 90% recorded once. Sequenced: PBMCs or T cells enriched from blood (not recorded which). All receptors derive from a man in his sixties who had recovered from COVID-19. Both conserved end residues are part of each CDR3. The D gene is left open where the match is weak. Part of the rows lack a size; the others show once, few, many or a class for expanded clones.

j_call	d_call	clone_size	v_call	cdr3_aa	cdr3_nt
TRBJ1-2	TRBD1	-	TRBV3-1/TRBV3-2	CASSQTGGRDGYTF	TGTGCCAGCAGCCAGACAGGGGGCAGGGATGGCTACACCTTC
TRBJ2-2	-	-	TRBV6-5	CATSIDTGELFF	TGTGCCACTAGTATAGACACCGGGGAGCTGTTTTTT
TRBJ2-4	TRBD2	-	TRBV2	CASKIGLAGARGYF	TGTGCCAGCAAAATAGGGCTAGCGGGAGCCAGGGGGTACTTC
TRBJ1-5	TRBD1	-	TRBV5-1	CASSWTGLANQPQHF	TGCGCCAGCAGCTGGACAGGGTTGGCCAATCAGCCCCAGCATTTT
TRBJ2-7	-	-	TRBV30	CACRVYSYEQYF	TGTGCCTGTCGGGTTTACTCCTACGAGCAGTACTTC
TRBJ1-4	-	many	TRBV3-1/TRBV3-2	CASSQRILGTLEKLFF	TGTGCCAGCAGCCAAAGAATTTTGGGGACTTTGGAAAAACTGTTTTTT
TRBJ1-1	TRBD1	-	TRBV30	CASKTGGIMNTEAFF	TGTGCCTCGAAAACAGGGGGGATTATGAACACTGAAGCTTTCTTT
TRBJ2-3	-	-	TRBV9	CASSSIYRDTDTQYF	TGTGCCAGCAGCTCGATATACCGGGACACAGATACGCAGTATTTT
TRBJ2-5	-	-	TRBV7-9	CASSLVDRETQYF	TGTGCCAGCAGCTTAGTGGACAGAGAGACCCAGTACTTC
TRBJ1-1	-	-	TRBV12-5	CASGLVGSARTHEAFF	TGTGCTAGTGGTTTGGTAGGTTCGGCGCGGACACATGAAGCTTTCTTT
TRBJ2-1	TRBD2	once	TRBV9	CASSLFPAGGLNNEQFF	TGTGCCAGCAGCCTCTTCCCTGCGGGGGGGCTTAACAATGAGCAGTTCTTC
TRBJ1-4	TRBD1	-	TRBV4-1	CASSPHNLGAGGGEKLFF	TGCGCCAGCAGCCCCCATAATCTGGGTGCAGGGGGCGGCGAAAAACTGTTTTTT
TRBJ1-2	-	-	TRBV11-2	CASSSTGGGYGYTF	TGTGCCAGCAGCTCAACGGGAGGCGGCTATGGCTACACCTTC
TRBJ2-1	TRBD1	-	TRBV10-3	CAIRGISGGEQFF	TGTGCCATCAGGGGGATCTCAGGGGGTGAGCAGTTCTTC
TRBJ2-1	TRBD2	once	TRBV4-1	CASSRGTSGDYNEQFF	TGCGCCAGCAGCAGAGGGACTAGCGGGGACTACAATGAGCAGTTCTTC
TRBJ2-7	TRBD2	-	TRBV7-8	CASSLTRLAGMSGEQYF	TGTGCCAGCAGCCTAACGCGACTAGCGGGAATGTCTGGCGAGCAGTACTTC
TRBJ1-1	-	-	TRBV5-4	CASSLNQGSTEAFF	TGTGCCAGCAGCTTGAACCAGGGAAGCACTGAAGCTTTCTTT
TRBJ1-3	-	many	TRBV9	CASSVDQASGNTIYF	TGTGCCAGCAGCGTAGACCAGGCCTCTGGAAACACCATATATTTT
TRBJ1-1	-	-	TRBV5-4	CASSLGASVNTEAFF	TGTGCCAGCAGCTTGGGGGCTTCCGTGAACACTGAAGCTTTCTTT
TRBJ1-2	-	-	TRBV19	CASSENRVWYGYTF	TGTGCCAGTAGTGAAAACAGGGTATGGTATGGCTACACCTTC
TRBJ1-1	-	-	TRBV21-1	CASSPPQGQGTKGSNTEAFF	TGTGCCAGCAGCCCCCCCCAGGGACAGGGGACCAAGGGGTCGAACACTGAAGCTTTCTTT
TRBJ1-1	-	-	TRBV4-1	CASSPTGNTEAFF	TGCGCCAGCAGTCCTACAGGGAACACTGAAGCTTTCTTT
TRBJ2-1	-	-	TRBV15	CATSREVGPYNEQFF	TGTGCCACCAGCAGAGAGGTCGGTCCCTACAATGAGCAGTTCTTC
TRBJ1-1	-	-	TRBV10-3	CAISESWPMNTEAFF	TGTGCCATCAGTGAGTCGTGGCCCATGAACACTGAAGCTTTCTTT
TRBJ2-7	-	-	TRBV7-8	CASSTRLVGRNEQYF	TGTGCCAGCAGCACCCGACTAGTCGGCAGAAACGAGCAGTACTTC
TRBJ1-1	-	-	TRBV5-5	CASSLSLVNTEAFF	TGTGCCAGCAGCTTGAGCCTGGTGAACACTGAAGCTTTCTTT
TRBJ2-7	-	-	TRBV4-2	CASSQASAGSYEQYF	TGTGCCAGCAGCCAAGCGTCGGCGGGGTCCTACGAGCAGTACTTC
TRBJ1-1	-	-	TRBV5-4	CASSPLTGEDTEAFF	TGTGCCAGCAGCCCGCTGACAGGCGAGGACACTGAAGCTTTCTTT
TRBJ1-1	-	-	TRBV7-3	CASSPHAGSGEAFF	TGTGCCAGCAGCCCGCACGCAGGCAGTGGTGAAGCTTTCTTT
TRBJ2-1	-	once	TRBV5-6	CASSWGRGNYNEQFF	TGTGCCAGCAGCTGGGGGCGCGGAAACTACAATGAGCAGTTCTTC
TRBJ1-2	-	few	TRBV5-6	CASTNRPWARPSNYGYTF	TGTGCCAGCACTAATCGTCCCTGGGCCAGACCATCTAACTATGGCTACACCTTC
TRBJ1-2	-	-	TRBV6-2/TRBV6-3	CASSFGQLVGYTF	TGTGCCAGCAGCTTTGGACAGCTTGTTGGCTACACCTTC
TRBJ2-1	-	-	TRBV3-1/TRBV3-2	CASSPGFVQFF	TGTGCCAGCAGCCCAGGGTTTGTGCAGTTCTTC
TRBJ1-6	-	-	TRBV6-5	CASSYNRDSPLHF	TGTGCCAGCAGTTACAACAGAGATTCACCCCTCCACTTT
TRBJ1-4	TRBD1	-	TRBV19	CASTPGQGNEKLFF	TGTGCCAGTACCCCCGGACAGGGTAATGAAAAACTGTTTTTT
TRBJ1-1	-	-	TRBV27	CASSYREGAEAFF	TGTGCCAGCAGTTACAGGGAGGGGGCTGAAGCTTTCTTT
TRBJ1-6	TRBD1	-	TRBV3-1/TRBV3-2	CASSSTGGPLHF	TGTGCCAGCAGTAGTACAGGGGGCCCCCTCCACTTT
TRBJ1-6	-	-	TRBV6-1	CASSEARPLHF	TGTGCCAGCAGTGAAGCACGGCCCCTCCACTTT
TRBJ2-1	-	-	TRBV5-4	CASSLGVVDNEQFF	TGTGCCAGCAGCTTAGGGGTCGTAGACAATGAGCAGTTCTTC
TRBJ1-1	TRBD1	-	TRBV20-1	CSASRTGRESTEAFF	TGCAGTGCTAGTCGGACAGGGCGCGAAAGCACTGAAGCTTTCTTT
TRBJ1-6	TRBD1	-	TRBV6-2/TRBV6-3	CASSYPGTGRLPLHF	TGTGCCAGCAGTTATCCCGGGACAGGGAGGCTACCCCTCCACTTT
TRBJ1-2	-	-	TRBV6-1	CASSEALLRQTSGYTF	TGTGCCAGCAGTGAAGCGCTGCTCCGACAGACCTCTGGCTACACCTTC
TRBJ2-7	TRBD2	-	TRBV5-4	CASSLGSGGISYEQYF	TGTGCCAGCAGCTTGGGATCGGGGGGTATCTCCTACGAGCAGTACTTC
TRBJ2-3	-	-	TRBV27	CASRPRGATADTQYF	TGTGCCAGCCGTCCCCGGGGGGCTACCGCAGATACGCAGTATTTT
TRBJ1-6	-	-	TRBV5-6	CASSLESRRGNSPLHF	TGTGCCAGCAGCTTGGAAAGCCGGCGGGGGAATTCACCCCTCCACTTT
TRBJ2-7	-	-	TRBV6-5	CASSSIATSSYEQYF	TGTGCCAGCAGTTCAATAGCTACAAGCTCCTACGAGCAGTACTTC
TRBJ2-7	TRBD2	-	TRBV3-1/TRBV3-2	CASSQTGLAGVHEQYF	TGTGCCAGCAGCCAAACAGGACTAGCGGGGGTTCACGAGCAGTACTTC
TRBJ2-1	-	-	TRBV5-4	CACGAGAQSNEQFF	TGTGCCTGCGGGGCGGGGGCGCAGTCGAATGAGCAGTTCTTC
TRBJ2-2	-	-	TRBV23-1	CASSPIDPGETGELFF	TGCGCCAGCAGTCCGATCGACCCAGGGGAAACCGGGGAGCTGTTTTTT
TRBJ2-7	TRBD1	-	TRBV6-5	CASSFLGGNEQYF	TGTGCCAGCAGTTTTTTAGGGGGCAACGAGCAGTACTTC
TRBJ2-1	TRBD2	once	TRBV28	CASSFVASGSWGEQFF	TGTGCCAGCAGTTTCGTGGCTAGCGGGAGTTGGGGTGAGCAGTTCTTC
TRBJ2-2	TRBD1	-	TRBV5-5	CASITGAQNTGELFF	TGTGCCAGCATCACAGGGGCCCAGAACACCGGGGAGCTGTTTTTT
TRBJ1-1	-	-	TRBV7-8	CASSATGLNTEAFF	TGTGCCAGCAGCGCAACAGGATTGAACACTGAAGCTTTCTTT
TRBJ2-3	-	-	TRBV19	CASRGQTTDTQYF	TGTGCCAGTAGAGGACAGACCACAGATACGCAGTATTTT
TRBJ2-7	-	-	TRBV6-1	CASSGGTAGAPTYEQYF	TGTGCCAGCAGTGGCGGGACTGCAGGAGCACCGACCTACGAGCAGTACTTC